This T cell receptor (beta chain) was sequenced in a study of spatial heterogeneity in lung cancer. On the study more broadly: Unique TCR and UMI combinations averaged more than ten appearances each in raw reads.

CDR1 and CDR2 from the germline V gene are DFQATT and SNEGSKA (reference sequence). The CDR3 is 16 residues long. Trimming shortened V by 5 bases and J by 1 base, and 21 bases separated the two germline ends. Findings of the study overall: Mutation tallies in tumors tracked expanded intratumoral alpha and beta TCR counts.

Sample share makes this clonotype large. Its antigen is undetermined. Stated time point: sample taken at primary tumor resection. Every TCR cDNA molecule bore a unique molecular identifier. TCRdb reprocessed the 5' RACE reads with MiXCR, giving one entry per CDR3 protein. The sample has some 6,500 distinct CDR3 sequences, less than 9.5% seen once; the top ten hold just over 25%. J is TRBJ2-7 and V is TRBV20-1; a weak D match, TRBD1 (6 bases). This receptor was identified in a female donor with early-stage non-small cell lung cancer. The sequencing here drew on lung tumor tissue, taken at surgery. The CDR3 nucleotides are TGCAGTGCTCGAGGAGACACCGGGACATGGTCCTACGAGCAGTACTTC. Residues: CSARGDTGTWSYEQYF.